This TCR beta chain was sequenced in a study of OX40 agonist ivuxolimab in advanced cancers. Study summary: Ivuxolimab, which is an agonistic anti-OX40 (CD134) antibody, was administered to the patients. Patients in the trial were receiving intravenous ivuxolimab every 2 weeks, at doses of 0.01 to 10 mg/kg.

Trimming stripped 6 bases from V and 6 bases from J, with 12 bases between. The CDR3 extends over 12 amino acids. Per the germline V gene, CDR1 is SGHTA and CDR2 is FQGTGA. Sequenced by immunoSEQ multiplex PCR; TCRdb stores in-frame clones only, minus some. The data contain approximately 90,000 clones, roughly nine tenths of them seen just once; the ten biggest clones take up around 1.5%. The V call is TRBV7-3, the J call TRBJ2-7; D uncertain. The sequences come from CD4+ or CD8+ T cells sorted from blood, collected in a trial of the OX40 agonist ivuxolimab. The TCR was taken from an adult with an advanced solid tumor such as melanoma, head and neck, liver or kidney cancer. The CDR3 region is CASRDSFFEQYF. CDR3 nucleotide sequence: TGTGCCAGCAGAGATAGTTTCTTCGAGCAGTACTTC. Using reference TRBV7-3 and TRBJ2-7 for the parts outside the CDR3, the full variable domain is GAGVSQTPSNKVTEKGKYVELRCDPISGHTALYWYRQSLGQGPEFLIYFQGTGAADDSGLPNDRFFAVRPEGSVSTLKIQRTERGDSAVYLCASRDSFFEQYFGPGTRLTVT.